The clone carrying this TCR beta chain was observed once. The age range of participants was about 18 to 100 years, with residence in under 30 US areas. Assignments of participants to cohorts depended upon their own reported clinical history. The data were obtained in a study of blood T cell repertoires in COVID-19. Study context: Material from acute and convalescent COVID-19 was sourced from the United States, Italy and Spain.

Losses at the gene ends were 5 bases for V and 7 bases for J; bases not matched to a gene: 5. Germline V CDR1 and CDR2: MNHEY, SMNVEV (reference sequence). The CDR3 sequence is 14 residues long. The assay was immunoSEQ multiplex PCR, and TCRdb's table has in-frame clones only and misses some. The sample contains 200,000 to 300,000 clones, 88% of which appear only once. This chain links TRBV27 with TRBJ1-5; 10 positions match TRBD1. The sequencing input was PBMCs or T cells enriched from blood (not recorded which). This sequence was found in a woman aged 40 to 50 with acute COVID-19. The CDR3 loop is CASSPGQGEQPQHF. The CDR3 DNA follows: TGTGCCAGCAGTCCCGGACAGGGGGAACAGCCCCAGCATTTT.